These 8 T cell receptor beta chains were all obtained from the same sample, sequenced in a study of CD8+ T cells in alopecia areata. Reverse transcribed after extraction, RNA yielded cDNA as the sequencing template. Only in-frame clones appear in the TCRdb table, and some are missing; sequencing was by immunoSEQ multiplex PCR. This sample has roughly 210,000 clones, with less than 50% found just once. Specified treatment: oral pan-JAK inhibitor, 5-10 mg twice daily. Sequenced here: CD4+ T cells sorted from blood, sampled at approximately week 36, from a patient treated with tofacitinib. These receptors were obtained from a human donor with alopecia areata.

The J gene is TRBJ2-2, the V gene TRBV7-2; 7 bases match TRBD1. V shed 1 base and J 16 bases; nucleotides not matched to a gene: 12. The germline V gene has CDR1 SGHTA and CDR2 FQGNSA. This CDR3 contains 14 residues. CDR3 in DNA: TGTGCCAGCAGCTTAGGGACAGGTTATGCTCGGACGTTTTTT. Translation: CASSLGTGYARTFF.

This clone was detected only a few times. J is TRBJ2-3 and V is TRBV29-1; D remains ambiguous. Germline loops: CDR1 SQVTM, CDR2 ANQGSEA. V was cut by 2 bases and J by 4 bases, with 10 bases left in between. CDR3 length: 13 amino acids. CDR3 coding DNA: TGCAGCGTTGAATTGGGTTCGGCAGATACGCAGTATTTT. This encodes CSVELGSADTQYF.

This clone showed up just a few times. The chain links TRBV5-4 to TRBJ2-1; 13 positions agree with TRBD2. Per the germline V gene, CDR1 is SGHNT and CDR2 is YYREEE (reference sequence). The V and J ends lost 0 bases and 8 bases, in that order; junction bases with no gene match: 5. The CDR3 is 16 amino acids. For the CDR3, the DNA is TGTGCCAGCAGCTTGGCCGGACTAGCGGGAGCCCATGAGCAGTTCTTC. Translated: CASSLAGLAGAHEQFF.

The V gene is TRBV5-1, the J gene TRBJ2-7; D remains unclear. The CDR3 length is 12 residues. Between the trimmed V and J ends, which lost 0 bases and 6 bases, there was a span of 7 bases. Looked up from germline, CDR1 is SGHRS and CDR2 is YFSETQ. In DNA form, the CDR3 reads TGCGCCAGCAGCTTGGCGGGCCGCGAGCAGTACTTC. Its translation: CASSLAGREQYF.

The genes are TRBV28 and TRBJ2-3; TRBD2 agrees at 12 bases. J was trimmed by 6 bases and V by 6 bases; bases with no gene match: 7. There are 15 residues in the CDR3. Germline CDR1 reads MDHEN; CDR2 reads SYDVKM. The CDR3 loop reads CASSDLAGGFDTQYF. The CDR3, as DNA: TGTGCCAGCAGCGACCTAGCGGGAGGGTTCGATACGCAGTATTTT.

This clone was picked up a small number of times. This chain links TRBV29-1 with TRBJ2-6; no clear D. CDR3 length: 13 amino acids. Trimming shortened V by 4 bases and J by 0 bases, and 4 bases separated the two germline ends. Germline V gene data show CDR1 as SQVTM and CDR2 as ANQGSEA. Written as DNA, the CDR3 is TGCAGCGTTGTCCTCTCTGGGGCCAACGTCCTGACTTTC. It codes for CSVVLSGANVLTF.

This chain joins TRBV4-1 and TRBJ2-7; tentative D call: TRBD1 (5 bases). There are 15 residues in the CDR3. Germline V CDR1 and CDR2: MGHRA, YSYEKL. V lost 4 bases, J lost 6 bases, and 19 bases lay in between. CDR3 coding DNA: TGCGCCAGCAGCCCACACAGTCAGGGATTGGGCGAGCAGTACTTC. The encoded protein is CASSPHSQGLGEQYF.

V usage is TRBV5-1 and J usage is TRBJ2-1; the D gene is possibly TRBD1 (5 bases). The CDR3 has 16 residues. Trimming removed 5 bases from V and 0 bases from J, with 15 bases in between. Germline V gives CDR1 SGHRS, CDR2 YFSETQ. The CDR3 loop reads CASRGVGPASYNEQFF. CDR3 DNA sequence: TGCGCCAGCAGAGGGGTGGGCCCAGCCTCCTACAATGAGCAGTTCTTC.